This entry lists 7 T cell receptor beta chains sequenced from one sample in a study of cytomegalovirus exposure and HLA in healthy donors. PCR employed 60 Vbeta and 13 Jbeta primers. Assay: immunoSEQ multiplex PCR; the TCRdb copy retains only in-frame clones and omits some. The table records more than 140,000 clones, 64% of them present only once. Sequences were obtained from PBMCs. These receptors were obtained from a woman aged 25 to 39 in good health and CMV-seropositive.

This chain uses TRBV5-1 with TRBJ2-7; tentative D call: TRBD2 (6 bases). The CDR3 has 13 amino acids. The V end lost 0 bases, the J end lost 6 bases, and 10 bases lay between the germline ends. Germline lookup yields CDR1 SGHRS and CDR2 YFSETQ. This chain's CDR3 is CASSLAFGSEQYF. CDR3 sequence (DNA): TGCGCCAGCAGCTTGGCCTTCGGGAGCGAGCAGTACTTC.

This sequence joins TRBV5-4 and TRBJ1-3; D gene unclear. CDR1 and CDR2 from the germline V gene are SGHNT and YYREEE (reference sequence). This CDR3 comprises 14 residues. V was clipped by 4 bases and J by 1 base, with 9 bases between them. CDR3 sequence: CASSPTGSGNTIYF. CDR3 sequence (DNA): TGTGCCAGCAGCCCGACGGGTTCTGGAAACACCATATATTTT.

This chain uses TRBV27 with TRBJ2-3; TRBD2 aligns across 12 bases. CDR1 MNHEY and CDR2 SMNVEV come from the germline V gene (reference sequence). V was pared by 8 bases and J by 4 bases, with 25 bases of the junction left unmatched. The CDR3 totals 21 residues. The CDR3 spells CASCNKAPGLAGPRPADTQYF. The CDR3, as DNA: TGTGCCAGCTGTAATAAAGCACCGGGACTAGCGGGCCCTCGCCCCGCAGATACGCAGTATTTT.

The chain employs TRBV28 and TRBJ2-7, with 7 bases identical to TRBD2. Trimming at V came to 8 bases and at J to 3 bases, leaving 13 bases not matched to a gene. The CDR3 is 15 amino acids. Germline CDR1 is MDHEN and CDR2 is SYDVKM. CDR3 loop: CASLTPSGSVYEQYF. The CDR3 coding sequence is TGTGCCAGCCTAACCCCTAGCGGTTCCGTCTACGAGCAGTACTTC.

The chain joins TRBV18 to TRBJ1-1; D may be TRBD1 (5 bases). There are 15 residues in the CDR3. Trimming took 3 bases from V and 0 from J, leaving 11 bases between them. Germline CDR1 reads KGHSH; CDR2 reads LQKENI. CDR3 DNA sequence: TGTGCCAGCTCACCCGCGACAGTGATGAACACTGAAGCTTTCTTT. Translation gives CASSPATVMNTEAFF. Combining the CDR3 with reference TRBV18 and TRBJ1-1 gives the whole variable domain NAGVMQNPRHLVRRRGQEARLRCSPMKGHSHVYWYRQLPEEGLKFMVYLQKENIIDESGMPKERFSAEFPKEGPSILRIQQVVRGDSAAYFCASSPATVMNTEAFFGQGTRLTVV.

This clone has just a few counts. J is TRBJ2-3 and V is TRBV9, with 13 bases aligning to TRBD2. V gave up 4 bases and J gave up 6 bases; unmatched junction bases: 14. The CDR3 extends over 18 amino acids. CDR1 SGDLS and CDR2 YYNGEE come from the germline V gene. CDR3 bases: TGTGCCAGCAGCCCCCAGGACCTCGGGACTAGCGGGGAGGATACGCAGTATTTT. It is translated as CASSPQDLGTSGEDTQYF. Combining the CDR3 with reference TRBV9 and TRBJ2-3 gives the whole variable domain DSGVTQTPKHLITATGQRVTLRCSPRSGDLSVYWYQQSLDQGLQFLIQYYNGEERAKGNILERFSAQQFPDLHSELNLSSLELGDSALYFCASSPQDLGTSGEDTQYFGPGTRLTVL.

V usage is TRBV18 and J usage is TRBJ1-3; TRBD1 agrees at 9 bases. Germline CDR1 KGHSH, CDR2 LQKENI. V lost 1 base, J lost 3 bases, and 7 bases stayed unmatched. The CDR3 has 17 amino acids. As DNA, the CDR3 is TGTGCCAGCTCACCACTGGGACAGGGAAAAGGTGGAAACACCATATATTTT. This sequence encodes CASSPLGQGKGGNTIYF.